In this sample, the clone carrying this TCR beta chain turned up many times. For a library built for alpha chains, this beta chain is a stray read; little rests on its size. Germline values: CDR1 SGHTA, CDR2 FQGNSA. V shed 5 bases and J 10 bases; nucleotides not matched to a gene: 8. This CDR3 spans 13 amino acids. This sample stems from a study of spatial heterogeneity in lung cancer. Time point defined: sample taken at primary tumor resection. From tumor, nontumor lung or frozen PBMC, whole RNA was taken unsorted for sequencing. Samples were obtained from 70 or so donors, all untreated early-stage non-small cell lung cancer patients. TCRdb ran MiXCR on the 5' RACE reads and lists one entry per CDR3 protein. The sample lists about 13,000 distinct CDR3 sequences; around 5% were seen once.

Sequenced here: lung tumor tissue, sampled at surgery. This clonotype was obtained from a human donor with early-stage non-small cell lung cancer. The chain employs TRBV7-2 and TRBJ2-1; TRBD1 matches 7 bases. For the CDR3, the DNA is TGTGCCAGCAGCCCACACCAGGGGGTAGAGCAGTTCTTC. Translation gives CASSPHQGVEQFF.